Below, 29 T cell receptor beta chains from the same sample are listed, as sequenced in a study of identical twins. Via MiXCR, TCRdb re-called the 5' RACE reads, giving one row per CDR3 protein. The data show roughly 1.6 million distinct CDR3 sequences, more than 30% seen once. The sequenced sample was cord blood. The receptor set was obtained from a newborn girl in good health.

The rearrangement joins TRBV2 to TRBJ1-5; D is perhaps TRBD1 (5 bases). The CDR3 is made up of 14 amino acids. V was clipped by 2 bases and J by 3 bases, with 8 bases between them. From germline, CDR1 is SNHLY and CDR2 FYNNEI. This CDR3 is CASSEWTINQPQHF. DNA for the CDR3: TGTGCCAGCAGTGAATGGACAATCAATCAGCCCCAGCATTTT.

The sample holds many counts of this clonotype. V gene TRBV28 combines with J gene TRBJ1-6, with D unresolved. Germline V gene data show CDR1 as MDHEN and CDR2 as SYDVKM. The CDR3 is 14 residues long. Trimming cost V 3 bases and J 7 bases, with 10 bases left between them. The CDR3 loop reads CASSLWQLNSPLHF. In DNA, the CDR3 is TGTGCCAGCAGTTTGTGGCAGCTAAATTCACCCCTCCACTTT.

This clonotype was recorded only once. The chain couples TRBV10-1 to TRBJ2-3; 11 nucleotides agree with TRBD2. Germline-derived CDR1 and CDR2 are WNHNN and SYGVQD (reference sequence). CDR3 size: 15 residues. V lost 5 bases to trimming and J lost 5 bases; unmatched junction nucleotides: 6. As DNA, the CDR3 is TGCGCCAGCAGTTCGGGACTAGCGGATCTAGATACGCAGTATTTT. Its translation: CASSSGLADLDTQYF.

The chain is built from TRBV12-3 or TRBV12-4 and TRBJ2-7, with 7 bases lining up with TRBD1. This CDR3 comprises 15 residues. With 3 bases clipped from V and 6 bases from J, the junction kept 11 bases outside the gene matches. CDR3 protein: CASSLDDGTEGEQYF. The CDR3 coding sequence is TGTGCCAGCAGTTTGGATGACGGGACAGAGGGCGAGCAGTACTTC.

The rearrangement joins TRBV18 to TRBJ2-5, with 10 bases matching TRBD1. The end of the DNA aligns better with TRBJ2-7, so the J call may be wrong. Germline V gene data show CDR1 as KGHSH and CDR2 as LQKENI. The CDR3 length is 16 residues. The CDR3 sequence is CASSPPGTGDIYEQYF. The CDR3, as DNA: TGTGCCAGCTCACCACCAGGGACAGGGGATATCTACGAGCAGTACTTC.

This clonotype showed up just a few times. This chain uses TRBV20-1 with TRBJ2-5; D perhaps matches TRBD2 (5 bases). CDR3 length equals 14 residues. V gave up 1 base and J gave up 5 bases, with 14 bases separating them. CDR1 and CDR2 (germline): DFQATT, SNEGSKA (reference sequence). The CDR3 here is CSARGLTTGETQYF. CDR3 in DNA: TGCAGTGCTAGAGGACTGACTACGGGGGAGACCCAGTACTTC.

Only a few counts were recorded for this clonotype. The rearrangement joins TRBV13 to TRBJ2-7; 10 bases are shared with TRBD2. This CDR3 is 15 amino acids long. The trim removed 3 bases at V and 9 bases at J, leaving 11 bases unmatched. The germline V gene has CDR1 PRHDT and CDR2 FYEKMQ (reference sequence). CDR3 nucleotide sequence: TGTGCCAGCAGCTTCCTAGCGGGAGACCCTAGGGGGCAGTACTTC. Protein product: CASSFLAGDPRGQYF.

This clonotype showed up many times. The rearrangement links TRBV29-1 to TRBJ2-7; D is possibly TRBD1 (6 bases). Deletions cut 3 bases from V and 3 bases from J, with 9 bases between. The CDR3 has 12 residues. Looked up from germline, CDR1 is SQVTM and CDR2 is ANQGSEA. CDR3 DNA sequence: TGCAGCGTTGAGTTAGGGGGCTACGAGCAGTACTTC. It is translated as CSVELGGYEQYF.

This clonotype was recorded at least ten times. The J gene is TRBJ2-1, the V gene TRBV6-5; D might be TRBD2 (5 bases). CDR1 and CDR2 (germline): MNHEY, SVGAGI. The length of the CDR3 is 13 residues. Trimming cost V 7 bases and J 0 bases, with 7 bases left between them. The CDR3 region has the DNA TGTGCCAGCACCCGGGGCTCCTACAATGAGCAGTTCTTC. It codes for CASTRGSYNEQFF.

The chain is built from TRBV29-1 and TRBJ2-7, with 9 bases matching TRBD1. The CDR3 extends over 12 amino acids. After removal of 3 bases from V and 6 bases from J, the junction contained 3 bases not matched to a gene. Germline loops: CDR1 SQVTM, CDR2 ANQGSEA. CDR3 region: CSVERGQGEQYF. As DNA, the CDR3 is TGCAGCGTTGAGCGGGGACAGGGCGAGCAGTACTTC.

This clonotype was observed a few times. The rearrangement joins TRBV4-2 to TRBJ1-6; D possibly corresponds to TRBD1 (5 bases). The CDR3 runs to 13 residues. Germline V gene data show CDR1 as LGHNA and CDR2 as YNFKEQ. Trimming left V 7 bases short and J 10 bases short, with 14 bases between. The CDR3 reads CASKGQGESPLHF. The CDR3 DNA sequence: TGTGCCAGCAAGGGGCAGGGAGAATCACCCCTCCACTTT.

This clonotype was detected a few times. This sequence joins TRBV6-1 and TRBJ1-5; no definite D call. This CDR3 has 13 residues. V shed 5 bases and J shed 1 base, with 6 bases lying between them. Germline V gene lookup returns CDR1 MNHNS and CDR2 SASEGT. CDR3 coding DNA: TGTGCCAGCAGTCAACAGAGCAATCAGCCCCAGCATTTT. This sequence encodes CASSQQSNQPQHF.

The chain joins TRBV20-1 to TRBJ2-7; TRBD1 aligns across 7 bases. The J segment lost 3 bases and the V segment lost 1 base, leaving 3 bases of the junction unmatched. Germline CDR1 and CDR2: DFQATT and SNEGSKA (reference sequence). The CDR3 runs to 13 residues. CDR3 sequence (DNA): TGCAGTGCTAGAGCCGGACAGGACTACGAGCAGTACTTC. Translation: CSARAGQDYEQYF.

The chain combines TRBV12-3 or TRBV12-4 with TRBJ1-2; a possible D gene is TRBD1 (6 bases). V dropped 2 bases and J dropped 8 bases, with 15 bases sitting between them. The CDR3 spans 14 residues. Here the CDR3 reads CASSLRGGARGYTF. The CDR3 bases are TGTGCCAGCAGTTTACGCGGGGGGGCAAGGGGCTACACCTTC.

The chain joins TRBV20-1 to TRBJ1-6; D might be TRBD1 (5 bases). The CDR3 spans 14 residues. Germline loops: CDR1 DFQATT, CDR2 SNEGSKA (reference sequence). V gave up 6 bases and J gave up 4 bases, with 13 bases separating them. The CDR3 here is CSARTPFYNSPLHF. In DNA form, the CDR3 reads TGCAGTGCCCGGACACCTTTTTATAATTCACCCCTCCACTTT.

V usage is TRBV6-1 and J usage is TRBJ2-1; 8 bases line up with TRBD2. This CDR3 region has 14 residues. Losses at the gene ends were 7 bases for V and 4 bases for J; bases not matched to a gene: 6. Germline-derived CDR1 and CDR2 are MNHNS and SASEGT. CDR3 DNA: TGTGCCAGCAAAGGGACTAGTGATTACAATGAGCAGTTCTTC. Protein sequence: CASKGTSDYNEQFF.

This clonotype was found a few times. The chain has TRBV28 and TRBJ2-1, with TRBD1 as a possible D gene (6 bases). Trimming stripped 5 bases from V and 7 bases from J, with 21 bases between. This CDR3 contains 16 residues. Germline CDR1 and CDR2: MDHEN and SYDVKM. The CDR3 coding sequence is TGTGCCAGCAGTGGGGTTGTGTCAACAGGGTCGAATGAGCAGTTCTTC. Encoded protein: CASSGVVSTGSNEQFF.

The gene calls are TRBV2 and TRBJ2-1; D not resolved. Germline assignment: CDR1 SNHLY and CDR2 FYNNEI. CDR3 length: 13 amino acids. With 4 bases removed from V and 4 bases from J, the gap between germline ends came to 8 bases. CDR3 sequence (DNA): TGTGCCAGCAGTGGGCTCGGGTACAATGAGCAGTTCTTC. Translated: CASSGLGYNEQFF.

V and J are TRBV20-1 and TRBJ2-1; D gene unclear. The end of the DNA fits TRBJ2-7 better, so the J call may be wrong. There are 13 residues in the CDR3. Germline V CDR1 and CDR2: DFQATT, SNEGSKA (reference sequence). Here the CDR3 DNA reads TGCAGTGCTAGTTTGGCAGCGTACAATGAGCAGTACTTC. It is translated as CSASLAAYNEQYF.

The J gene is TRBJ2-7, the V gene TRBV2, with a possible D match to TRBD1 (5 bases). Trimming pared 6 bases from V and 3 bases from J, leaving 12 bases between. The CDR3 has 13 amino acids. The germline V gene has CDR1 SNHLY and CDR2 FYNNEI. The CDR3 nucleotides are TGTGCCAGCAGCACCAGGGTGGGCTACGAGCAGTACTTC. It translates to CASSTRVGYEQYF.

This clonotype was picked up a small number of times. V is TRBV9 and J is TRBJ2-2; 9 bases map to TRBD2. J was trimmed by 1 base and V by 0 bases; bases with no gene match: 4. The CDR3 contains 17 residues. CDR1 is SGDLS, CDR2 YYNGEE, per germline. The DNA of the CDR3 is TGTGCCAGCAGCGTAGGTAGCGGGAGCGAGAACACCGGGGAGCTGTTTTTT. Its translation: CASSVGSGSENTGELFF.

The genes are TRBV4-1 and TRBJ1-4; D is perhaps TRBD1 (5 bases). This CDR3 comprises 16 residues. Trimming took 4 bases from V and 3 from J, leaving 15 bases between them. The V gene's germline CDR1 is MGHRA and CDR2 YSYEKL. The CDR3 loop is CASSPLPGRANEKLFF. Written as DNA, the CDR3 is TGCGCCAGCAGCCCTTTACCAGGGAGGGCTAATGAAAAACTGTTTTTT.

The gene calls are TRBV15 and TRBJ2-1; weak D call: TRBD2 (5 bases). The CDR3 has 12 amino acids. V lost 5 bases, J lost 15 bases, and 17 bases lay in between. From germline, CDR1 is LNHNV and CDR2 YYDKDF (reference sequence). The CDR3 protein is CATSARTSGTFF. The CDR3 bases are TGTGCCACCAGCGCCAGAACTAGTGGCACGTTCTTC.

The chain combines TRBV7-9 with TRBJ2-2, with TRBD2 as a possible D gene (5 bases). V lost 3 bases, J lost 6 bases, and 14 bases lay in between. CDR1 is SEHNR and CDR2 is FQNEAQ in the germline V gene (reference sequence). The CDR3 is 15 amino acids. CDR3 amino acids: CASSLAQRVAGELFF. As DNA, the CDR3 is TGTGCCAGCAGCTTGGCACAGAGGGTAGCCGGGGAGCTGTTTTTT.

The CDR3 sequence is CASSQARTSKGYTF. The CDR3 DNA reads as TGTGCCAGCAGCCAAGCCCGAACCAGTAAGGGCTACACCTTC. The chain joins TRBV3-1 to TRBJ1-2; D not certain. Trimming cost V 1 base and J 8 bases, with 14 bases left between them. The CDR3 has 14 residues. From germline, CDR1 is LGHDT and CDR2 YNNKEL (reference sequence).

Concerning this clonotype itself: The junction does not match germline at one end; this may be a read error. The rearrangement uses TRBV12-3 or TRBV12-4 and TRBJ1-2; D is uncertain. The CDR3 loop spans 12 amino acids. The chain's CDR3 is CDSSLAGYGYTF. The DNA for the CDR3 is TGTGACAGCAGTTTAGCTGGGTATGGCTACACCTTC.

This clonotype has only a few counts. J is TRBJ2-3 and V is TRBV20-1; D unclear. From germline, CDR1 is DFQATT and CDR2 SNEGSKA (reference sequence). The CDR3 spans 13 residues. Trimming left V 0 bases short and J 2 bases short, with 6 bases between. In DNA, the CDR3 is TGCAGTGCTAGAGAACCGGACACAGATACGCAGTATTTT. It codes for CSAREPDTDTQYF.

About this clonotype itself: Being one base from a much bigger clone, this may be a read error. The chain combines TRBV6-5 with TRBJ2-7; D perhaps matches TRBD1 (6 bases). Trimming took 8 bases from V and 1 from J, leaving 18 bases between them. Germline V gives CDR1 MNHEY, CDR2 SVGAGI. This CDR3 has 15 amino acids. The CDR3 DNA reads TGTGCCAGCGGAGCCAGACAGGCTGCTTCCTACGAGCAGTACTTC. Translated: CASGARQAASYEQYF.

This clonotype has a handful of counts. This chain joins TRBV5-4 and TRBJ2-3; TRBD2 is a possible D gene (6 bases). The CDR3 contains 13 residues. CDR1 is SGHNT, CDR2 YYREEE, per germline (reference sequence). The V gene lost 4 bases and the J gene lost 7 bases, with 13 bases spanning the gap. The DNA for the CDR3 is TGTGCCAGCAGCGGAGCTAGCGAGAATACGCAGTATTTT. It specifies CASSGASENTQYF.